Listed below are T cell receptor beta chains from one sample, sequenced in a study of beta chain features in type 1 diabetes. Assay: immunoSEQ multiplex PCR; the TCRdb copy retains only in-frame clones and omits some. The top ten hold around 0.02% of the sample, which has about 900,000 clones, about 17% seen once. The specimen was naive CD4+ T cells from blood. The receptor set was obtained from a woman between 18 and 29 years old in good health. Both conserved end residues are part of each CDR3. A D gene is named only where the DNA matches it firmly. For some rows the clone size is stated as once, few or many, or as a class when expanded; others skip it.

TGCAGTGCTACCTGGGTGGATACGCAGTATTTT CSATWVDTQYF . TRBV20-1 . TRBJ2-3
TGTGCCAGCAGCCGAAGCCAAGAGACCCAGTACTTC CASSRSQETQYF . TRBV7-8 few TRBJ2-5
TGTGCCAGTAGTATACTTGGGGGCGTCTCCTACGAGCAGTACTTC CASSILGGVSYEQYF . TRBV19 . TRBJ2-7
TGTGCCAGCAGCGAAGGAGTAACCGGGGAGCTGTTTTTT CASSEGVTGELFF . TRBV11-2 . TRBJ2-2
TGTGCCAGCAGTCTCCCGGGACAGGGGACCGTCGGGAGCTACGAGCAGTACTTC CASSLPGQGTVGSYEQYF TRBD1 TRBV28 . TRBJ2-7
TGTGCCAGCAGCCGCGACGGGGTCGAGCAGTACTTC CASSRDGVEQYF . TRBV7-3 few TRBJ2-7
TGTGCCAGCAGTTACGAGGCCGGACTAGCGGGAGCTGAGCAGTTCTTC CASSYEAGLAGAEQFF TRBD2 TRBV6-5 few TRBJ2-1
TGTGCCAGCAGCACTACGACAGGGCGGGAGTCAGGCTACACCTTC CASSTTTGRESGYTF TRBD1 TRBV5-5 . TRBJ1-2
TGTGCCAGCAGTTCCAAGTACCCCCCCAACGTCCTGACTTTC CASSSKYPPNVLTF . TRBV28 few TRBJ2-6
TGTGCCAGCAGAGGACCGAGGGCGCAGTATTTT CASRGPRAQYF . TRBV6-1 . TRBJ2-3
TGTGCCAGCAGCCACTCCGCCACAGATACGCAGTATTTT CASSHSATDTQYF . TRBV7-9 few TRBJ2-3
TGTGCCAGCAGCCGTCTAGCGGGAAGGGACTACGAGCAGTACTTC CASSRLAGRDYEQYF TRBD2 TRBV7-8 . TRBJ2-7